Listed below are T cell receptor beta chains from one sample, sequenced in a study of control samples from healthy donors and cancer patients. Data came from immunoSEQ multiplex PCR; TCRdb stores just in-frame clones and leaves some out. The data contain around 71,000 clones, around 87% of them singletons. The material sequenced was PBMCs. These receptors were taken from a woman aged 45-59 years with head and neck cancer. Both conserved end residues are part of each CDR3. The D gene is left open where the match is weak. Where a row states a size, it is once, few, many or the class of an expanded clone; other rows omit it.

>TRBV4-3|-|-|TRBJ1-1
CASSQSNRANTEAFF
TGCGCCAGCAGCCAATCCAACAGGGCAAACACTGAAGCTTTCTTT
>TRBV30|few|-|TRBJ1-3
CAWSSSYSGNTIYF
TGTGCCTGGAGCAGTTCATACTCTGGAAACACCATATATTTT
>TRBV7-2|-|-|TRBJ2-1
CASSSNEQFF
TGTGCCAGCAGCTCCAATGAGCAGTTCTTC
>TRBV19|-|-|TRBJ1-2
CASSIRQATYGYTF
TGTGCCAGTAGTATCCGCCAGGCCACCTATGGCTACACCTTC
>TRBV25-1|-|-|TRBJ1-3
CASHKRPGAGRNTIYF
TGTGCCTCACATAAGAGGCCGGGGGCAGGGAGAAACACCATATATTTT
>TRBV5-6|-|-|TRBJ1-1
CASSLALAFF
TGTGCCAGCAGCTTGGCCCTGGCTTTCTTT
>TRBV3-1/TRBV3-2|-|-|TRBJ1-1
CASSPLGTRNTEAFF
TGTGCCAGCAGCCCCCTTGGCACCCGGAACACTGAAGCTTTCTTT
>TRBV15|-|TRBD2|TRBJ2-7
CATSRDSSGGEQYF
TGTGCCACCAGCAGAGATTCTAGCGGAGGAGAGCAGTACTTC
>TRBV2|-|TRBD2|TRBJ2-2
CASSEAAGGDRELFF
TGTGCCAGCAGTGAAGCGGCGGGGGGGGATAGGGAGCTGTTTTTT
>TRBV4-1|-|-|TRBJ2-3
CASSQDMGVGTDTQYF
TGCGCCAGCAGCCAAGATATGGGGGTGGGAACAGATACGCAGTATTTT
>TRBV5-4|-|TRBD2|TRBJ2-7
CASSATGGASSYEQYF
TGTGCCAGCAGCGCCACGGGGGGGGCCTCCTCCTACGAGCAGTACTTC
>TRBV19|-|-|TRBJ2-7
CASGPPYEQYF
TGTGCCAGTGGGCCGCCATACGAGCAGTACTTC
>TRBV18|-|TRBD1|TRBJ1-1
CASSNGQGEAFF
TGTGCCAGCTCAAACGGACAGGGTGAAGCTTTCTTT
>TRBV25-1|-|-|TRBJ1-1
CASTLTGHYEAFF
TGTGCCAGCACCCTAACAGGGCACTATGAAGCTTTCTTT
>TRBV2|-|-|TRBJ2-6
CASSVRGKGANVLTF
TGTGCCAGCAGTGTGAGGGGCAAGGGGGCCAACGTCCTGACTTTC
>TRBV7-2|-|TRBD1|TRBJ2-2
CASSWTGATGELFF
TGTGCCAGCAGCTGGACAGGGGCCACCGGGGAGCTGTTTTTT
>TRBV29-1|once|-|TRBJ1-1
CSVARDHEAFF
TGCAGCGTTGCGCGGGACCATGAAGCTTTCTTT
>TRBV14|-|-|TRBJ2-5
CASSQERRGARETQYF
TGTGCCAGCAGCCAAGAACGTCGGGGGGCGCGGGAGACCCAGTACTTC
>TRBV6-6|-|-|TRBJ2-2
CASSYSRGLDTGELFF
TGTGCCAGCAGTTACTCACGAGGGTTGGACACCGGGGAGCTGTTTTTT
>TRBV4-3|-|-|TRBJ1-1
CASSQDPGTNTEAFF
TGCGCCAGCAGCCAAGATCCAGGGACGAACACTGAAGCTTTCTTT
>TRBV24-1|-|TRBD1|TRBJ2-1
CATGGAGNEQFF
TGTGCCACAGGGGGCGCGGGTAATGAGCAGTTCTTC
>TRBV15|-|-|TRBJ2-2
CATSREVSGELFF
TGTGCCACCAGCAGAGAAGTCTCCGGGGAGCTGTTTTTT
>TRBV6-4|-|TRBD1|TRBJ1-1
CASSDSPGQGYTEAFF
TGTGCCAGCAGTGACTCGCCGGGACAGGGTTACACTGAAGCTTTCTTT
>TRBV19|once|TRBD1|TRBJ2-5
CASSISRGRLETQYF
TGTGCCAGTAGTATATCCAGGGGGCGTTTAGAGACCCAGTACTTC
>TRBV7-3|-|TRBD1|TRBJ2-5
CASSLSTGERPQYF
TGTGCCAGCAGCTTATCGACAGGGGAGAGGCCCCAGTACTTC
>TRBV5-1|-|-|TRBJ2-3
CASSLEGQTRPAQYF
TGCGCCAGCAGCTTGGAGGGCCAGACTAGACCAGCGCAGTATTTT
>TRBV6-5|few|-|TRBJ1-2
CASTDSLKGGYTF
TGTGCCAGTACGGACAGTTTGAAAGGTGGCTACACCTTC
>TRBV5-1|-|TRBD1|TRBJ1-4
CASSWPETGTTNEKLFF
TGCGCCAGCAGCTGGCCGGAGACAGGGACAACTAATGAAAAACTGTTTTTT
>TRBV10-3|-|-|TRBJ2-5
CAISEKGRAHEETQYF
TGTGCCATCAGTGAAAAAGGCAGGGCTCACGAAGAGACCCAGTACTTC
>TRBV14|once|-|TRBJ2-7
CASSLGSEQYF
TGTGCCAGCAGTCTGGGGTCCGAGCAGTACTTC
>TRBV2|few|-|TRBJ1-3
CASKMPSTIYF
TGTGCCAGCAAAATGCCCAGCACCATATATTTT
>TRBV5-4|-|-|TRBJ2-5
CASSLESRRGGETQYF
TGTGCCAGCAGCTTGGAATCTAGGAGGGGCGGAGAGACCCAGTACTTC
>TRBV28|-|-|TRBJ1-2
CASASEGWGYTF
TGTGCCAGCGCTTCTGAGGGGTGGGGCTACACCTTC
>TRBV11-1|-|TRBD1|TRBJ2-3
CASSLEGQPTDTQYF
TGTGCCAGCAGCTTAGAGGGACAGCCTACAGATACGCAGTATTTT
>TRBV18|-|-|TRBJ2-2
CASSLLEERTGELFF
TGTGCCAGCTCACTGTTAGAAGAAAGGACCGGGGAGCTGTTTTTT
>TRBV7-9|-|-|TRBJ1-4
CASSPLAGALNEKLFF
TGTGCCAGCAGCCCCCTGGCCGGGGCCCTTAATGAAAAACTGTTTTTT
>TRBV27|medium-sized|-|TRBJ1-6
CASSSGGEISPLHF
TGTGCCAGCAGCTCAGGCGGCGAGATTTCACCCCTCCACTTT
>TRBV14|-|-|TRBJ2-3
CASSPVRGADTQYF
TGTGCCAGCAGCCCTGTTAGAGGAGCAGATACGCAGTATTTT
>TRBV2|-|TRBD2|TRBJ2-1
CASRVSGGYNEQFF
TGTGCCAGCAGGGTTAGCGGGGGGTACAATGAGCAGTTCTTC